This TCR beta chain was identified during a study of blood T cell repertoires in COVID-19. J lost 7 bases, V lost 5 bases, and 6 bases had no gene match. The CDR3 totals 13 residues. Germline values: CDR1 SEHNR, CDR2 FQNEAQ (reference sequence). The data were produced by immunoSEQ multiplex PCR, yet TCRdb's version contains in-frame clones alone and is incomplete. In the table there are 400,000 or so clones, more than 70% of which are singletons. The receptor was isolated from a man aged 35 to 55 in a cohort exposed to, infected with or recovered from COVID-19 (not recorded which). What was sequenced was PBMCs or T cells enriched from blood (not recorded which). The chain is built from TRBV7-9 and TRBJ1-2, with 8 bases identical to TRBD1. As DNA, the CDR3 is TGTGCCAGCAGCCGACAGGGGAGCTCTGGCTACACCTTC. Protein product: CASSRQGSSGYTF.